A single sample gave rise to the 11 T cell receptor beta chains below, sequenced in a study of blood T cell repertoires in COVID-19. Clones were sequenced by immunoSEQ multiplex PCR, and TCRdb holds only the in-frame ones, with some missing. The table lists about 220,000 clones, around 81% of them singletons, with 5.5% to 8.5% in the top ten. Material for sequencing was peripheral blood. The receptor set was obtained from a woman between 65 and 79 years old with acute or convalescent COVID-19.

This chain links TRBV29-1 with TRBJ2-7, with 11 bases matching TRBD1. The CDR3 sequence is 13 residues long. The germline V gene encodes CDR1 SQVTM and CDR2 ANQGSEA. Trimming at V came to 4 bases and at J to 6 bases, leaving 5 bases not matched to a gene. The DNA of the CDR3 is TGCAGCGTTGTAAGGACAGGGGGCTCCGAGCAGTACTTC. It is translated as CSVVRTGGSEQYF.

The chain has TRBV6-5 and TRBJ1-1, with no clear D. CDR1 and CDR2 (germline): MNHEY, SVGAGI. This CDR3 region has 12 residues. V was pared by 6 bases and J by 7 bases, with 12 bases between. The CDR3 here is CASRREEGEAFF. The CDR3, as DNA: TGTGCCAGCAGAAGGGAGGAGGGTGAAGCTTTCTTT.

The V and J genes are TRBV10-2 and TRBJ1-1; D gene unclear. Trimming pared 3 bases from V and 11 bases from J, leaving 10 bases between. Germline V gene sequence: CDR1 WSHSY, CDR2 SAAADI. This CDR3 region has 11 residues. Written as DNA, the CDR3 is TGCGCCAGCAGTGAATCCTTCGGGGCTTTCTTT. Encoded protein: CASSESFGAFF.

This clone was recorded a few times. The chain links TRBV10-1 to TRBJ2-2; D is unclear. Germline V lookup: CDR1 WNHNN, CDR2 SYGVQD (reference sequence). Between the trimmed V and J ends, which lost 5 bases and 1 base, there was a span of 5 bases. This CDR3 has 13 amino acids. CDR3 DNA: TGCGCCAGCAGTACCGGGAACACCGGGGAGCTGTTTTTT. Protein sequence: CASSTGNTGELFF.

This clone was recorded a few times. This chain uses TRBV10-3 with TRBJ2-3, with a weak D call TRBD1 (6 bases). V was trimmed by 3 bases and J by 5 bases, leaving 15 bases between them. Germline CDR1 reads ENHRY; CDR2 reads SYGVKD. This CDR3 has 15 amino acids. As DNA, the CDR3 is TGTGCCATCAGTGATCCACAGGGAATTGGAGATACGCAGTATTTT. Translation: CAISDPQGIGDTQYF.

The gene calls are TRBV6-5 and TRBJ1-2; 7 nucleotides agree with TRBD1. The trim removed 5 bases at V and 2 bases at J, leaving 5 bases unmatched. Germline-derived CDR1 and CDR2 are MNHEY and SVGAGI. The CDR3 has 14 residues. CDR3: CASSLGGANYGYTF. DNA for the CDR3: TGTGCCAGCAGTCTAGGGGGCGCCAACTATGGCTACACCTTC.

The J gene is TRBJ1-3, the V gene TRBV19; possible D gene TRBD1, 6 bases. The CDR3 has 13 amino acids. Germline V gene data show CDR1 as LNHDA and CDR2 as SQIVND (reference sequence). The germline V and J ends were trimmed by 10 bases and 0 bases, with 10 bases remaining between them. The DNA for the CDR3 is TGTGCCATAGGGACAAACTCTGGAAACACCATATATTTT. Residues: CAIGTNSGNTIYF.

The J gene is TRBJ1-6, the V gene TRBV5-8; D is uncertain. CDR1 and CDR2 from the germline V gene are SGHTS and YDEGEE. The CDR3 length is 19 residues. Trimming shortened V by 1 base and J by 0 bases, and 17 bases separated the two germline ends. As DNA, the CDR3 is TGTGCCAGCAGCTTGTTTAGCAATCCACCTCGCTCCTATAATTCACCCCTCCACTTT. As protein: CASSLFSNPPRSYNSPLHF. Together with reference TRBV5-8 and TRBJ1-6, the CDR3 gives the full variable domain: EAGVTQSPTHLIKTRGQQATLRCSPISGHTSVYWYQQALGLGLQFLLWYDEGEERNRGNFPPRFSGRQFPNYSSELNVNALELEDSALYLCASSLFSNPPRSYNSPLHFGNGTRLTVT.

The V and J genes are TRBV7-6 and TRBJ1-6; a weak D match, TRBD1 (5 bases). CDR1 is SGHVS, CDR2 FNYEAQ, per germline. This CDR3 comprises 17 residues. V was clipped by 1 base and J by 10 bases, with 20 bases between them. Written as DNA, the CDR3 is TGTGCCAGCAGCTTAGATAACAGGCTAAGTTTAAGGTCACCCCTCCACTTT. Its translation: CASSLDNRLSLRSPLHF.

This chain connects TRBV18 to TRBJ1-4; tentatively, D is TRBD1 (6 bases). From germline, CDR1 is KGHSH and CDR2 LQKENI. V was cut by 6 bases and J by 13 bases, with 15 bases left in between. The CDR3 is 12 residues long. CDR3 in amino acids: CASSQTGMGLFF. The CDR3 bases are TGTGCCAGCTCTCAAACAGGGATGGGACTGTTTTTT.

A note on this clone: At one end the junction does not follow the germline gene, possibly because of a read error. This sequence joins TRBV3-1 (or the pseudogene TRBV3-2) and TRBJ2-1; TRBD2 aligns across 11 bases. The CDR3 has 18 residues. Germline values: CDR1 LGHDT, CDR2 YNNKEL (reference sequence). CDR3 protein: CAGSQDSLRLAGNNEQFF. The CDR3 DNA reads TGTGCCGGCAGCCAAGATAGTTTAAGACTAGCGGGGAACAATGAGCAGTTCTTC.